This T cell receptor beta chain stems from a study of T-cell reconstitution after alpha-beta-depleted transplantation in children. Study-wide results and limits: TCRbeta diversity was high at day 60 in some patients (a result of surviving recipient T cells and thymic progenitors). The main origin of T-cell counts and diversity one year after transplant was newly produced T cells.

Germline CDR1 and CDR2: SQVTM and ANQGSEA. Trimming stripped 0 bases from V and 0 bases from J, with 9 bases between. This CDR3 is 15 amino acids long. Unique molecular identifiers were incorporated into the prepared TCRbeta library. TCRdb itself ran the PCR reads through MiXCR, one entry per CDR3 protein. The sample holds around 500,000 distinct CDR3 sequences, under 25% seen once. At least ten counts were recorded for this clonotype. The target antigen is unknown. This TCR came from a boy under three years old who had a stem cell transplant for acute myeloid leukemia, so the T cells may come from the graft donor. The sequencing here drew on PBMCs, mostly from graft donor cells, taken 360 days after TCRalphabeta/CD19-depleted stem cell transplant. The rearrangement joins TRBV29-1 to TRBJ1-3; maybe TRBD1 (6 bases). CDR3 coding DNA: TGCAGCGTTGAAGAGGAGGGGGGCTCTGGAAACACCATATATTTT. Protein product: CSVEEEGGSGNTIYF.